The table lists the clone carrying this T cell receptor (beta chain) with many counts. The antigen is not known. The entry originates in a study of T cells after yellow fever vaccination. Study-level points and caveats: Weaker, the secondary response had a peak occurring faster, on day 5 versus 15.

It was through 5'RACE template switching that TCR cDNA was made, with a universal primer site and UMIs added. MiXCR was run by TCRdb on the 5' RACE reads, yielding one entry per CDR3 protein. In the table there are 140,000 to 150,000 distinct CDR3 sequences, 6.6% of which are singletons. V gave up 1 base and J gave up 4 bases, with 13 bases separating them. The germline V gene encodes CDR1 SGHVS and CDR2 FQNEAQ. The CDR3 runs to 15 residues. This material consisted of CD4+ T cells sorted from PBMCs, taken 10 days after the yellow fever booster vaccination. The TCR was taken from a man aged 30 to 39 who received the YFV17D yellow fever vaccine. The chain recombines TRBV7-8 with TRBJ1-1; D is possibly TRBD1 (5 bases). The CDR3 DNA sequence: TGTGCCAGCAGCTTAGGTCGGGGGGTCGGCACTGAAGCTTTCTTT. Encoded protein: CASSLGRGVGTEAFF. Using reference TRBV7-8 and TRBJ1-1 for the parts outside the CDR3, the full variable domain is GAGVSQSPRYKVAKRGQDVALRCDPISGHVSLFWYQQALGQGPEFLTYFQNEAQLDKSGLPSDRFFAERPEGSVSTLKIQRTQQEDSAVYLCASSLGRGVGTEAFFGQGTRLTVV.